This entry lists 9 T cell receptor beta chains sequenced from one sample in a study of CD8+CD57+ T cells in acquired aplastic anemia. The template used for profiling TCR beta VDJ and CDR3 was genomic DNA. TCRdb independently ran MiXCR on the reads; one entry per CDR3 protein. The sample holds some 82,000 distinct CDR3 sequences, 40% to 55% seen once. The material sequenced was sorted CD4+, CD8+, or CD8+CD57+ T cells (not recorded which) from PBMCs. Source of these receptors: a human donor in good health, serving as a control.

The chain carries TRBV15 and TRBJ2-7; no clear D gene. This CDR3 is 13 amino acids long. Germline V gene data show CDR1 as LNHNV and CDR2 as YYDKDF (reference sequence). The V gene lost 0 bases and the J gene lost 2 bases, with 5 bases spanning the gap. The CDR3 loop reads CATSRDSPYEQYF. The DNA for the CDR3 is TGTGCCACCAGCAGAGACAGTCCCTACGAGCAGTACTTC.

The sample holds a few counts of this clonotype. The chain uses TRBV10-1 and TRBJ1-6; the match to TRBD1 covers 8 bases. CDR1 and CDR2 (germline): WNHNN, SYGVQD (reference sequence). The length of the CDR3 is 15 residues. V was clipped by 0 bases and J by 7 bases; unmatched bases: 2. The CDR3 DNA is TGCGCCAGCAGTGAGTCTTCAGGGGGCAATTCACCCCTCCACTTT. Translation gives CASSESSGGNSPLHF.

This clonotype has just a few counts. A much larger clone differs from this one at a single base, so this may be a read error. V gene TRBV9 combines with J gene TRBJ1-1; TRBD1 is a possible D gene (6 bases). The CDR3 is 11 amino acids. The germline CDR1 and CDR2 sequences are SGDLS and YYNGEE. The CDR3 protein is CAGSKGAEAFF. The CDR3, as DNA: TGTGCCGGCAGCAAGGGGGCTGAAGCTTTCTTT.

This clonotype was counted only a few times. The rearrangement joins TRBV29-1 to TRBJ2-7; 7 bases agree with TRBD2. CDR3 length: 12 residues. Germline V gene sequence: CDR1 SQVTM, CDR2 ANQGSEA. The CDR3 DNA reads as TGCAGTTCCGGGACTATCGCCTACGAGCAGTACTTC. Its protein is CSSGTIAYEQYF.

Concerning this clonotype: This may be a read error: a much more frequent sequence differs by one nucleotide. The V and J genes are TRBV3-1 and TRBJ1-2, with 10 bases fitting TRBD1. The germline V gene encodes CDR1 LGHDT and CDR2 YNNKEL (reference sequence). This CDR3 region has 15 residues. CDR3 DNA sequence: TGTGCCAGCAGCAAGGACAGGGGGAGCAACTATGGCTACGCCTTC. Protein sequence: CASSKDRGSNYGYAF.

V and J are TRBV24-1 and TRBJ2-3; TRBD1 matches at 8 bases. The ends lost 9 bases at V and 7 bases at J; junction bases unmatched: 11. The CDR3 runs 14 residues. CDR1 KGHDR and CDR2 SFDVKD come from the germline V gene. In nucleotides, the CDR3 is TGTGCCACCGGGGACAGGACAATCACGAATACGCAGTATTTT. Translating it yields CATGDRTITNTQYF.

In the case of this clonotype: A much larger clone lies one base from this, so it may be a read error. The V call is TRBV13, the J call TRBJ1-3; 7 positions agree with TRBD1. The CDR3 consists of 14 residues. In germline, CDR1 is PRHDT, CDR2 FYEKMQ (reference sequence). The DNA for the CDR3 is TGTTCCAGCAGCCGGGGACAGTCACCAAACACCATATATTTT. It specifies CSSSRGQSPNTIYF.

This clonotype was counted at least ten times. J is TRBJ1-2 and V is TRBV20-1, with D perhaps TRBD1 (5 bases). Germline CDR1 and CDR2: DFQATT and SNEGSKA (reference sequence). Trimming removed 3 bases from V and 6 bases from J, with 14 bases in between. The CDR3 length is 13 residues. The CDR3 loop reads CSASRGKVDGYTF. In DNA form, the CDR3 reads TGCAGTGCTAGCCGGGGGAAAGTGGATGGCTACACCTTC.

V and J are TRBV25-1 and TRBJ1-2; D not resolved. Germline V gene data show CDR1 as MGHDK and CDR2 as SYGVNS. Between the trimmed V and J ends, which lost 5 bases and 2 bases, there was a span of 12 bases. This CDR3 has 14 amino acids. The CDR3 sequence is CASSNSATNYGYTF. The CDR3 DNA reads as TGTGCCAGCAGTAACAGTGCAACCAACTATGGCTACACCTTC.